This passage covers 30 T cell receptor beta chains from one sample sequenced in a study of blood T cell repertoires in COVID-19. The assay was immunoSEQ multiplex PCR, and TCRdb's table has in-frame clones only and misses some. Among 200,000 to 250,000 clones listed, approximately 80% were seen once. The material sequenced was PBMCs or T cells enriched from blood (not recorded which). These receptor sequences come from a woman aged 40 to 49 with acute COVID-19.

The chain uses TRBV24-1 and TRBJ2-3; TRBD2 aligns across 10 bases. This CDR3 region has 18 residues. The V gene's germline CDR1 is KGHDR and CDR2 SFDVKD. Unmatched junction bases numbered 9, after V lost 0 bases and J lost 4 bases. This CDR3 reads CATSDLPSGSVKPDTQYF. CDR3 nucleotide sequence: TGTGCCACCAGTGATTTGCCTAGCGGGAGTGTGAAGCCAGATACGCAGTATTTT.

The V gene is TRBV5-1, the J gene TRBJ1-1, with TRBD1 matching 7 bases. V lost 2 bases, J lost 4 bases, and 11 bases stayed unmatched. This CDR3 has 16 residues. CDR1 SGHRS and CDR2 YFSETQ come from the germline V gene. The CDR3 region has the DNA TGCGCCAGCAGCTTAGGAGGGGGCAGCCCGCTCACTGAAGCTTTCTTT. This translates into CASSLGGGSPLTEAFF. Full variable domain (remainder filled in from reference TRBV5-1 and TRBJ1-1): KAGVTQTPRYLIKTRGQQVTLSCSPISGHRSVSWYQQTPGQGLQFLFEYFSETQRNKGNFPGRFSGRQFSNSRSEMNVSTLELGDSALYLCASSLGGGSPLTEAFFGQGTRLTVV.

The V gene is TRBV30, the J gene TRBJ1-1, with D unclear. The germline gives CDR1 GTSNPN, CDR2 SVGIG (reference sequence). The length of the CDR3 is 14 residues. V was shortened by 0 bases and J by 2 bases, with 10 bases between the two germline ends. Here the CDR3 reads CAWSVGEANTEAFF. The CDR3 DNA is TGTGCCTGGAGTGTTGGAGAGGCTAACACTGAAGCTTTCTTT.

The rearrangement uses TRBV9 and TRBJ2-7, with a possible D match to TRBD1 (5 bases). Germline values: CDR1 SGDLS, CDR2 YYNGEE. There are 14 residues in the CDR3. Between the trimmed V and J ends, which lost 0 bases and 4 bases, there was a span of 11 bases. The CDR3 nucleotides are TGTGCCAGCAGCGTAGGGGTAGGGGCTTACGAGCAGTACTTC. This gives the protein CASSVGVGAYEQYF.

The chain couples TRBV5-4 to TRBJ2-7; 11 bases map to TRBD2. V shed 4 bases, J shed 5 bases, and the junction held 5 bases outside the gene matches. From germline, CDR1 is SGHNT and CDR2 YYREEE (reference sequence). CDR3 length: 14 amino acids. As DNA, the CDR3 is TGTGCCAGCAGCACACTAGCGGGAGCCGACGAGCAGTACTTC. Encoded protein: CASSTLAGADEQYF.

The rearrangement joins TRBV7-8 to TRBJ1-4; 9 nucleotides line up with TRBD1. Germline V lookup: CDR1 SGHVS, CDR2 FQNEAQ. The CDR3 is 15 amino acids. Trimming cost V 1 base and J 4 bases; bases outside gene matches: 1. The CDR3 nucleotides are TGTGCCAGCAGCTTAGTGACAGGGGGTAATGAAAAACTGTTTTTT. It codes for CASSLVTGGNEKLFF.

CDR3 in amino acids: CASSMGSNQPQHF. The CDR3 DNA reads TGTGCCAGTAGTATGGGGAGTAATCAGCCCCAGCATTTT. The V and J genes are TRBV19 and TRBJ1-5, with unresolved D. V was clipped by 3 bases and J by 4 bases, with 7 bases between them. The CDR3 totals 13 residues. CDR1 is LNHDA and CDR2 is SQIVND in the germline V gene (reference sequence).

The chain recombines TRBV4-1 with TRBJ2-1; a possible D gene is TRBD1 (6 bases). Germline CDR1 MGHRA, CDR2 YSYEKL. The CDR3 has 14 residues. V dropped 6 bases and J dropped 3 bases, with 12 bases sitting between them. The CDR3 nucleotides are TGCGCCAGCAGAAAAACAGGGTTCTACAATGAGCAGTTCTTC. Translation gives CASRKTGFYNEQFF.

The rearrangement links TRBV7-2 to TRBJ1-3; D unclear. The CDR3 is 14 amino acids. Trimming took 5 bases from V and 2 from J, leaving 10 bases between them. Germline V gives CDR1 SGHTA, CDR2 FQGNSA. Here the CDR3 DNA reads TGTGCCAGCAGCATACCCGGGACTGGAAACACCATATATTTT. The encoded protein is CASSIPGTGNTIYF.

The chain is built from TRBV7-2 and TRBJ2-7, with 8 bases identical to TRBD1. In germline, CDR1 is SGHTA, CDR2 FQGNSA. CDR3 length: 15 residues. V dropped 6 bases and J dropped 2; count of bases not matched to a gene: 9. In DNA, the CDR3 is TGTGCCAGCAGATTCGGACAGGGAAGGACCTACGAGCAGTACTTC. Encoded protein: CASRFGQGRTYEQYF.

The J gene is TRBJ1-3, the V gene TRBV7-9; 7 nucleotides align to TRBD1. Germline CDR1 SEHNR, CDR2 FQNEAQ (reference sequence). Trimming at V came to 5 bases and at J to 7 bases, leaving 2 bases not matched to a gene. The CDR3 is made up of 12 amino acids. CDR3 nucleotide sequence: TGTGCCAGCAGCGCGACAGGGAACACCATATATTTT. It encodes CASSATGNTIYF.

The CDR3 spells CASSIKTPTGRYGYTF. In nucleotides, the CDR3 is TGTGCCAGTAGTATAAAAACCCCGACAGGGAGATATGGCTACACCTTC. This chain links TRBV19 with TRBJ1-2; TRBD1 agrees at 7 bases. Trimming cost V 2 bases and J 5 bases; bases outside gene matches: 11. Germline loops: CDR1 LNHDA, CDR2 SQIVND (reference sequence). The CDR3 covers 16 residues.

V usage is TRBV6-5 and J usage is TRBJ1-5; the D gene is possibly TRBD1 (6 bases). Germline CDR1 and CDR2: MNHEY and SVGAGI. The CDR3 length is 11 residues. The CDR3: CASGVNQPQHF. In DNA, the CDR3 is TGTGCATCAGGGGTGAATCAGCCCCAGCATTTT.

The chain links TRBV11-2 to TRBJ2-1, with a tentative D call TRBD2 (5 bases). The CDR3 length is 16 residues. Germline loops: CDR1 SGHAT, CDR2 FQNNGV. The germline V and J ends were trimmed by 1 base and 4 bases, with 14 bases remaining between them. Here the CDR3 reads CASSLARGSAYNEQFF. The CDR3 nucleotides are TGTGCCAGCAGCTTAGCCCGCGGGTCGGCGTACAATGAGCAGTTCTTC.

This chain connects TRBV3-1 (or the pseudogene TRBV3-2) to TRBJ2-7; D is unclear. The CDR3 totals 13 residues. Trimming cost V 0 bases and J 7 bases, with 10 bases left between them. Germline assignment: CDR1 LGHDT and CDR2 YNNKEL (reference sequence). The CDR3 DNA reads TGTGCCAGCAGCCAAGATTGGAAGAGGGAGCAGTACTTC. Residues: CASSQDWKREQYF.

V and J are TRBV4-2 and TRBJ1-1; D gene uncertain. Germline values: CDR1 LGHNA, CDR2 YNFKEQ. Trimming left V 1 base short and J 2 bases short, with 5 bases between. This CDR3 region has 13 residues. The CDR3: CASSQAGNTEAFF. The DNA of the CDR3 is TGTGCCAGCAGCCAAGCGGGAAACACTGAAGCTTTCTTT.

The chain's CDR3 is CASSWNMRTGSYEQYF. DNA for the CDR3: TGCGCCAGCAGCTGGAATATGAGGACAGGGTCCTACGAGCAGTACTTC. V and J are TRBV5-1 and TRBJ2-7; 8 bases match TRBD1. CDR3 length: 16 amino acids. CDR1 is SGHRS and CDR2 is YFSETQ in the germline V gene. V shed 3 bases and J 1 base; nucleotides not matched to a gene: 9.

The chain recombines TRBV7-6 with TRBJ2-3; no clear D gene. The V end was cut by 5 bases, the J end by 6 bases, with 21 bases between. From germline, CDR1 is SGHVS and CDR2 FNYEAQ. There are 16 residues in the CDR3. The DNA of the CDR3 is TGTGCCAGCAGCAGCCGTTCTCGTACACCCGGGGATACGCAGTATTTT. The encoded protein is CASSSRSRTPGDTQYF.

The genes are TRBV28 and TRBJ1-2; 7 nucleotides agree with TRBD1. Germline trimming cut 4 bases from V and 6 bases from J; bases unmatched to any gene: 2. This CDR3 has 12 amino acids. The germline gives CDR1 MDHEN, CDR2 SYDVKM. For the CDR3, the DNA is TGTGCCAGCAGTTCAGGGGGGAATGGCTACACCTTC. Amino acid sequence: CASSSGGNGYTF.

The CDR3 here is CASSRGGTRELFF. The CDR3 DNA follows: TGTGCCAGCAGCCGCGGGGGGACCAGGGAGCTGTTTTTT. The J gene is TRBJ2-2, the V gene TRBV11-3; 8 nucleotides align to TRBD2. Germline assignment: CDR1 SGHNT and CDR2 YENEEA. CDR3 size: 13 residues. V was pared by 5 bases and J by 9 bases, with 5 bases of the junction left unmatched.

This clone was counted at least ten times. The genes are TRBV9 and TRBJ1-5, with TRBD1 matching 8 bases. The CDR3 is 15 amino acids. V lost 0 bases, J lost 6 bases, and 5 bases stayed unmatched. Germline CDR1 SGDLS, CDR2 YYNGEE. The CDR3: CASSVDVTGGQPQHF. CDR3 bases: TGTGCCAGCAGCGTAGACGTAACAGGGGGTCAGCCCCAGCATTTT.

The J gene is TRBJ1-1, the V gene TRBV11-2; 8 bases match TRBD1. The CDR3 length is 15 residues. The junction had 6 bases not matched to a gene; V was cut back by 2 bases and J by 4 bases. CDR1 is SGHAT and CDR2 is FQNNGV in the germline V gene. This CDR3 reads CASSLPGQVSTEAFF. The CDR3 nucleotides are TGTGCCAGCAGCTTACCGGGACAGGTCAGCACTGAAGCTTTCTTT.

The chain recombines TRBV7-2 with TRBJ2-1, with 8 bases fitting TRBD1. In germline, CDR1 is SGHTA, CDR2 FQGNSA. The CDR3 length is 17 residues. V shed 3 bases, J shed 0 bases, and the junction held 7 bases outside the gene matches. The CDR3: CASSFDRGSISYNEQFF. The DNA for the CDR3 is TGTGCCAGCAGCTTTGACAGGGGATCCATCTCCTACAATGAGCAGTTCTTC.

The V call is TRBV2, the J call TRBJ2-5, with TRBD1 matching over 8 bases. Germline V gene sequence: CDR1 SNHLY, CDR2 FYNNEI. V was pared by 6 bases and J by 5 bases, with 5 bases of the junction left unmatched. This CDR3 is built from 13 residues. As DNA, the CDR3 is TGTGCCAGCAGGGTTAACAGGGGGGAGACCCAGTACTTC. Its translation is CASRVNRGETQYF.

This rearrangement joins TRBV30 to TRBJ2-3, with 8 nucleotides matching TRBD2. The V segment lost 7 bases and the J segment 4 bases; nucleotides outside the gene matches: 4. The CDR3 sequence is 12 residues long. Germline CDR1 and CDR2: GTSNPN and SVGIG (reference sequence). The CDR3 DNA follows: TGTGCCTCCGCGGGGGGCCCAGATACGCAGTATTTT. Translation gives CASAGGPDTQYF.

Only a few counts were recorded for this clone. The chain is built from TRBV9 and TRBJ2-3; 9 nucleotides match TRBD1. Germline loops: CDR1 SGDLS, CDR2 YYNGEE. The CDR3 is 16 amino acids. The V and J ends lost 3 bases and 5 bases, in that order; junction bases with no gene match: 10. The CDR3 loop is CASSGTGGAPVDTQYF. The CDR3 DNA reads TGTGCCAGCAGCGGAACAGGGGGCGCTCCGGTAGATACGCAGTATTTT.

This rearrangement joins TRBV5-4 to TRBJ1-2, with 7 bases identical to TRBD1. The CDR3 covers 16 residues. V was pared by 6 bases and J by 8 bases, with 19 bases of the junction left unmatched. In germline, CDR1 is SGHNT, CDR2 YYREEE (reference sequence). The CDR3 spells CASTQGGIEGAPGYTF. The CDR3 nucleotides read TGTGCCAGCACCCAAGGGGGGATAGAGGGGGCGCCAGGCTACACCTTC.

The rearrangement links TRBV14 to TRBJ1-1, with D perhaps TRBD1 (6 bases). Germline CDR1 is SGHDN and CDR2 is FVKESK. The CDR3 consists of 14 residues. Trimming stripped 1 base from V and 4 bases from J, with 10 bases between. The CDR3 protein is CASSQVRGFTEAFF. The DNA of the CDR3 is TGTGCCAGCAGCCAAGTAAGGGGGTTCACTGAAGCTTTCTTT.

This chain uses TRBV29-1 with TRBJ2-5; TRBD1 agrees at 7 bases. V shed 6 bases, J shed 5 bases, and the junction held 9 bases outside the gene matches. This CDR3 is 13 amino acids long. Looked up from germline, CDR1 is SQVTM and CDR2 is ANQGSEA. The chain's CDR3 is CSVRQGGGETQYF. For the CDR3, the DNA is TGCAGCGTCCGCCAAGGGGGCGGTGAGACCCAGTACTTC.

The chain couples TRBV7-9 to TRBJ1-2; no clear D. Germline V gene data show CDR1 as SEHNR and CDR2 as FQNEAQ (reference sequence). The CDR3 runs 16 residues. The V and J ends lost 2 bases and 8 bases respectively, with 21 bases between them. The CDR3 here is CASSLRAAGLKDGYTF. Here the CDR3 DNA reads TGTGCCAGCAGCTTACGGGCGGCGGGGTTGAAAGACGGCTACACCTTC.